What follows describes a single T cell receptor beta chain. Germline lookup yields CDR1 LNHDA and CDR2 SQIVND (reference sequence). CDR3 size: 17 residues. V was clipped by 0 bases and J by 2 bases, with 11 bases between them. Authors' methods: Reference gene primer amplification gave nucleated cell count estimates. The method was immunoSEQ multiplex PCR; TCRdb's version includes in-frame clones alone and lacks a portion of them. V and J calls plus clone size are reproduced from that table; the DNA served to infer D and trimming. The sample lists around 110,000 clones; approximately 80% were seen once. This sample was included in a study of blood T cell repertoires in COVID-19.

Sequenced sample: peripheral blood. The genes are TRBV19 and TRBJ2-6; D might be TRBD1 (5 bases). The TCR was taken from a man of 80 years or more with COVID-19, enrolled during active disease. CDR3 sequence: CASSIDPDSPGANVLTF. DNA for the CDR3: TGTGCCAGTAGTATAGATCCCGACAGCCCTGGGGCCAACGTCCTGACTTTC.